The present entry profiles one T cell receptor beta chain with its context. This sample was taken from a study of control samples from healthy donors and cancer patients. Sequenced by immunoSEQ multiplex PCR; TCRdb stores in-frame clones only, minus some. Of about 94,000 clones in the sample, 90% were seen once. Germline-derived CDR1 and CDR2 are MGHDK and SYGVNS. This CDR3 has 14 residues. With 3 bases removed from V and 4 bases from J, the gap between germline ends came to 10 bases. The sequenced material came from blood. V usage is TRBV25-1 and J usage is TRBJ1-3; no clear D gene. The source is a woman younger than 30 in good health. CDR3 residues: CASSDFPRGNTIYF. The CDR3 nucleotides are TGTGCCAGCAGTGATTTCCCCAGGGGAAACACCATATATTTT.